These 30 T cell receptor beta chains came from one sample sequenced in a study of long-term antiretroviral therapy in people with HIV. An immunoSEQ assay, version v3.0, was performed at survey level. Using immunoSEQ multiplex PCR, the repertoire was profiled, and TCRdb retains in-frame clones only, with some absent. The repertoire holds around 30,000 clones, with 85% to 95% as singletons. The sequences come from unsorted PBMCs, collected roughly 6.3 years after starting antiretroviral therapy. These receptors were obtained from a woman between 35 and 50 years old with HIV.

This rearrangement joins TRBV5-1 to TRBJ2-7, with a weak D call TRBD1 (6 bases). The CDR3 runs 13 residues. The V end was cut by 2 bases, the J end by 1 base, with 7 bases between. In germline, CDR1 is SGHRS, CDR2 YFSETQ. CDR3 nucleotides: TGCGCCAGCAGCTTCACAGGGTCCTACGAGCAGTACTTC. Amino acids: CASSFTGSYEQYF.

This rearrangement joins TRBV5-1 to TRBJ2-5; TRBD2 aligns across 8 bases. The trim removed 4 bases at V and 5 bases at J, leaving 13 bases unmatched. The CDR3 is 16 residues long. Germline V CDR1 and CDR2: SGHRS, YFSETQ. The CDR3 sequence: CASSPAAGTSVETQYF. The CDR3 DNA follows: TGCGCCAGCAGCCCGGCGGCCGGGACTAGTGTGGAGACCCAGTACTTC.

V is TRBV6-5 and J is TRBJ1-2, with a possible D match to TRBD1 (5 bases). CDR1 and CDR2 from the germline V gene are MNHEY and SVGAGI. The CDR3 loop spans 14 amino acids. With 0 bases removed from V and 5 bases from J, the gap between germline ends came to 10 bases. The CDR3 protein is CASSYSGGSYGYTF. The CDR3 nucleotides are TGTGCCAGCAGTTACTCTGGGGGTTCTTATGGCTACACCTTC.

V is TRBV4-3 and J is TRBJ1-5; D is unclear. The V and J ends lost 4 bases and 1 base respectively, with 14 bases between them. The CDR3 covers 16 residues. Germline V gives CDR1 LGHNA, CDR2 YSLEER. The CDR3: CASSRPPCPSNQPQHF. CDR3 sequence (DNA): TGCGCCAGCAGCCGCCCACCCTGCCCCAGCAATCAGCCCCAGCATTTT.

CDR3: CASNVRGLGDTEAFF. CDR3 in DNA: TGTGCCAGCAATGTGAGGGGGTTAGGAGACACTGAAGCTTTCTTT. The chain couples TRBV2 to TRBJ1-1, with a tentative D call TRBD1 (6 bases). V gave up 7 bases and J gave up 3 bases, with 18 bases separating them. The CDR3 consists of 15 residues. Germline V gene sequence: CDR1 SNHLY, CDR2 FYNNEI.

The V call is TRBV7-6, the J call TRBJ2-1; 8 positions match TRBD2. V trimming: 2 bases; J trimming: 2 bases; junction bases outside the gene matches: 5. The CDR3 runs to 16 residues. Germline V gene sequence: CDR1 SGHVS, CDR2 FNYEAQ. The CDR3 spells CASSLQLAAAYNEQFF. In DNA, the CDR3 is TGTGCCAGCAGCTTACAACTAGCGGCGGCCTACAATGAGCAGTTCTTC.

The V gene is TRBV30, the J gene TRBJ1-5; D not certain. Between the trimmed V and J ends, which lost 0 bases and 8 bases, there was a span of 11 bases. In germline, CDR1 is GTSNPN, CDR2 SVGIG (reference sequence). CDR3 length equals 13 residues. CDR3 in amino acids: CAWSVGATKPQHF. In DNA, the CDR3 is TGTGCCTGGAGTGTAGGCGCGACAAAGCCCCAGCATTTT.

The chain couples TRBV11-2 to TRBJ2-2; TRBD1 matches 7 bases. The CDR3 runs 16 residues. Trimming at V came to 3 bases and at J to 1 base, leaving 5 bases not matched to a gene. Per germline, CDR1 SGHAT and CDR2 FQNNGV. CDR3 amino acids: CASSFPGQRNTGELFF. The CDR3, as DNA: TGTGCCAGCAGCTTCCCGGGACAGAGGAACACCGGGGAGCTGTTTTTT.

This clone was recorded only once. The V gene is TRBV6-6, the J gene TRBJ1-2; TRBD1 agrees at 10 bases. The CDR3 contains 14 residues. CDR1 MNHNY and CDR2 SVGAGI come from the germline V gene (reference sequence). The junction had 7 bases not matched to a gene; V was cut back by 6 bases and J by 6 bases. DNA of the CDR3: TGTGCCAGCAGGGGGACAGGGGCGCGGGATGGCTACACCTTC. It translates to CASRGTGARDGYTF.

The DNA for the CDR3 is TGTGCCAGTAGTGCAAGACAGGGAGTTGGACAAGAGACCCAGTACTTC. This sequence encodes CASSARQGVGQETQYF. The rearrangement joins TRBV19 to TRBJ2-5, with TRBD1 identical over 7 bases. The germline CDR1 and CDR2 sequences are LNHDA and SQIVND (reference sequence). The CDR3 contains 16 residues. Trimming took 5 bases from V and 2 from J; bases not matched to a gene: 11.

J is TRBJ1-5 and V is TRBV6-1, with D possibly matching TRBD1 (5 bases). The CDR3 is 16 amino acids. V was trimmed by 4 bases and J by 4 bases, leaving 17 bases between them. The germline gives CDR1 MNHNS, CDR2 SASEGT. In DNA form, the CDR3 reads TGTGCCAGCAGTGGGGGCCAGCCCAGGGAAAATCAGCCCCAGCATTTT. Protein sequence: CASSGGQPRENQPQHF.

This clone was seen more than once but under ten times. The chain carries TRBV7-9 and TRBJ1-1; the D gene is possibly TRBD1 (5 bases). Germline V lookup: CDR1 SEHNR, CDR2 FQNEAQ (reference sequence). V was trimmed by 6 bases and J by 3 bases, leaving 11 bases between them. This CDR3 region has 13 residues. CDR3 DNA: TGTGCCAGCAGTCAAAGGGGCGACACTGAAGCTTTCTTT. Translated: CASSQRGDTEAFF.

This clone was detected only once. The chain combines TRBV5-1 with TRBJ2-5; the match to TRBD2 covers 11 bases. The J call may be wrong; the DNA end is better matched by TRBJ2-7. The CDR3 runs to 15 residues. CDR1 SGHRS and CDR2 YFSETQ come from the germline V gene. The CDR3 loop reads CASSLSTSGGYEQYF. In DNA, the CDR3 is TGCGCCAGCAGCTTGTCTACTAGCGGGGGCTACGAGCAGTACTTC.

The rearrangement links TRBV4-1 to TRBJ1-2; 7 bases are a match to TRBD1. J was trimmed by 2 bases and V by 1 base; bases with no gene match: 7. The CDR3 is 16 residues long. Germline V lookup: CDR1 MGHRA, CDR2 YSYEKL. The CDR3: CASSQAPGQSNYGYTF. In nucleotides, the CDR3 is TGCGCCAGCAGCCAAGCTCCGGGACAGTCAAACTATGGCTACACCTTC.

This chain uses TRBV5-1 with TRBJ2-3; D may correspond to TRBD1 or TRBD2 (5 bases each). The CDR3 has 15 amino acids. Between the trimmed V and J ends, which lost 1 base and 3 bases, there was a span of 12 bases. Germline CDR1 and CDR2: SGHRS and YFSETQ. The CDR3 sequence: CASSLSSGRTDTQYF. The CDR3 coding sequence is TGCGCCAGCAGCTTGTCGTCAGGGAGAACAGATACGCAGTATTTT.

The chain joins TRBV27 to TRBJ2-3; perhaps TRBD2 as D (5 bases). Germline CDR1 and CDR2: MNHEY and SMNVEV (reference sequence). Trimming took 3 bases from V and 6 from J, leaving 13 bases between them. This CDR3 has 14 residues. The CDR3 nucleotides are TGTGCCAGCAGTTTTTTTAGCGTGGGTGATACGCAGTATTTT. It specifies CASSFFSVGDTQYF.

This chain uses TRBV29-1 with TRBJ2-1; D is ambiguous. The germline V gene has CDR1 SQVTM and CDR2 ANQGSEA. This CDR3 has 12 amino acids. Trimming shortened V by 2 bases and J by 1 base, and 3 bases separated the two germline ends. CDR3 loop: CSVERSYNEQFF. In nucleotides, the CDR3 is TGCAGCGTTGAACGGTCCTACAATGAGCAGTTCTTC.

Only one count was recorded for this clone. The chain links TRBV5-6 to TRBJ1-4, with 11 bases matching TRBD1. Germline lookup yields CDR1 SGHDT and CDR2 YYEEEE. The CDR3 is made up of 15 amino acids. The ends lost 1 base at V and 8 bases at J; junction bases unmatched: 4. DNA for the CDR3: TGTGCCAGCAGCTTGCCCGGGACAGGGGGGGAAAAACTGTTTTTT. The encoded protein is CASSLPGTGGEKLFF.

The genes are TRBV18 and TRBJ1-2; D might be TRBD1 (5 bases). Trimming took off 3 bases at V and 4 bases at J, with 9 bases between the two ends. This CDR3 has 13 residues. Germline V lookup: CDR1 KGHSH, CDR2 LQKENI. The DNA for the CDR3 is TGTGCCAGCTCACCCGACAGCGCCTATGGCTACACCTTC. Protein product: CASSPDSAYGYTF.

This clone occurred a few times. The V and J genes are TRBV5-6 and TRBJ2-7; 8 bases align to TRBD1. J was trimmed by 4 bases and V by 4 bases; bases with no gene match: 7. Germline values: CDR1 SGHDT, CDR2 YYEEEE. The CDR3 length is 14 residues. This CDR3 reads CASSPSDRGYEQYF. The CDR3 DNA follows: TGTGCCAGCAGCCCGAGTGACAGGGGATACGAGCAGTACTTC. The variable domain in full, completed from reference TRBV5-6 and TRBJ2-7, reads DAGVTQSPTHLIKTRGQQVTLRCSPKSGHDTVSWYQQALGQGPQFIFQYYEEEERQRGNFPDRFSGHQFPNYSSELNVNALLLGDSALYLCASSPSDRGYEQYFGPGTRLTVT.

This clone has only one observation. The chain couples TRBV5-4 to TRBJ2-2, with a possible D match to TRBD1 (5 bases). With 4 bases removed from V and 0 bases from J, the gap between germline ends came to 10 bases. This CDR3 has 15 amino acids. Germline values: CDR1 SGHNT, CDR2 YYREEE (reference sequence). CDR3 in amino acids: CASSQGGANTGELFF. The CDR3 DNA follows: TGTGCCAGCAGCCAGGGTGGGGCGAACACCGGGGAGCTGTTTTTT.

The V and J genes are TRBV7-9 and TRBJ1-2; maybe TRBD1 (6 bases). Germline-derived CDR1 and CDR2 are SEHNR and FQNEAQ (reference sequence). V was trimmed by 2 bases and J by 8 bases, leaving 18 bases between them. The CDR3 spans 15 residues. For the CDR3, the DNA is TGTGCCAGCAGCTTACCGATCGACAGGTTTAGGGGCTACACCTTC. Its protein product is CASSLPIDRFRGYTF.

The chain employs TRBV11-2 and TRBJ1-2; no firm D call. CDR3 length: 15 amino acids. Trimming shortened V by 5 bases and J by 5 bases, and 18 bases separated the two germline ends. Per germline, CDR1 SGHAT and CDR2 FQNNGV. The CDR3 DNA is TGTGCCAGCAGCCTTCAGACACGGAACATATATGGCTACACCTTC. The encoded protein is CASSLQTRNIYGYTF.

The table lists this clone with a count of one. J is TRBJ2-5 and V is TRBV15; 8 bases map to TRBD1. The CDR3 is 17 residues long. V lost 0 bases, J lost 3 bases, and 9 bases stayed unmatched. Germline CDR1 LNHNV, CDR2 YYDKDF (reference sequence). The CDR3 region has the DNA TGTGCCACCAGCAGAGATCTGGGAACAGGGGGGAAAGAGACCCAGTACTTC. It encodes CATSRDLGTGGKETQYF.

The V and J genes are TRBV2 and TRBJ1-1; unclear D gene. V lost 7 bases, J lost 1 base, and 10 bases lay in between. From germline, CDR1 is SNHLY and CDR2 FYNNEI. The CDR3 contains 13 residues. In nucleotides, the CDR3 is TGTGCCAGCACCCGGGGTCAGAACACTGAAGCTTTCTTT. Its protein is CASTRGQNTEAFF.

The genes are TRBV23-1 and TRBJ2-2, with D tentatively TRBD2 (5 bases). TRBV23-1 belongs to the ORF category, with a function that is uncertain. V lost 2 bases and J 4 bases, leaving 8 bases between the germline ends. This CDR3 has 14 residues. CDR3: CASSQLTSTGELFF. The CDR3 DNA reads TGCGCCAGCAGTCAACTCACTAGCACCGGGGAGCTGTTTTTT.

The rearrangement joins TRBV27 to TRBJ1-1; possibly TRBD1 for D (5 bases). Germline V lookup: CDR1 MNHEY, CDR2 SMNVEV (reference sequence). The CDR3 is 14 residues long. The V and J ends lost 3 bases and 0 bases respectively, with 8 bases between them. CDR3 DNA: TGTGCCAGCAGTTTGGGGGTCATGAACACTGAAGCTTTCTTT. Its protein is CASSLGVMNTEAFF.

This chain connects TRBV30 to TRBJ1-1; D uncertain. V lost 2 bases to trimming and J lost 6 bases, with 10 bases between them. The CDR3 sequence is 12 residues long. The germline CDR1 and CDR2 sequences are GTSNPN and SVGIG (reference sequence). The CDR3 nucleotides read TGTGCCTGGAGTATCCGGCCTCCTGAAGCTTTCTTT. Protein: CAWSIRPPEAFF.

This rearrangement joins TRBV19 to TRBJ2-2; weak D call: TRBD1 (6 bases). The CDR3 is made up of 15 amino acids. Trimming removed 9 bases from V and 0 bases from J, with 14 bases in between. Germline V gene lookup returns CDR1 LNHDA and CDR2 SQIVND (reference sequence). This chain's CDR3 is CASQGDTTNTGELFF. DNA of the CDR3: TGTGCCAGCCAAGGGGACACCACGAACACCGGGGAGCTGTTTTTT.

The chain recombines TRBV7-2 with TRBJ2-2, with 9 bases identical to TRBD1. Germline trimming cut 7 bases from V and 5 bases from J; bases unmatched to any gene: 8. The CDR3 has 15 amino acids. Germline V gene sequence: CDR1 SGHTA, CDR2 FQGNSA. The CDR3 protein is CASTETGGWTGELFF. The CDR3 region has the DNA TGTGCCAGCACTGAGACAGGGGGATGGACCGGGGAGCTGTTTTTT.